Here is one T cell receptor beta chain with its context. Its antigen remains unidentified. The germline CDR1 and CDR2 sequences are SGHTA and FQGNSA. The CDR3 has 16 residues. Trimming took off 4 bases at V and 2 bases at J, with 18 bases between the two ends. TCRdb's copy holds only in-frame clones and misses some; the assay was immunoSEQ multiplex PCR. The sample carries some 93,000 clones, nearly 90% recorded once. This entry comes from a study of identifying expanded T cells in peripheral blood. Study-wide findings and caveats: Differentially abundant clones: about 1.1 between replicates, about 17 at about two weeks, 19 at four. Approximately two-week clone count variance significantly increased as total template count grew.

During the collection period, no donor immune events like infections were recorded. The chain couples TRBV7-2 to TRBJ2-7; possible D gene TRBD1, 7 bases. This sequence was found in a person aged 18 to 69 in good health. Sequencing was done on a sample of blood. The CDR3 reads CASSSKGRGTPYEQYF. CDR3 bases: TGTGCCAGCAGCTCCAAGGGCAGGGGGACTCCCTACGAGCAGTACTTC.